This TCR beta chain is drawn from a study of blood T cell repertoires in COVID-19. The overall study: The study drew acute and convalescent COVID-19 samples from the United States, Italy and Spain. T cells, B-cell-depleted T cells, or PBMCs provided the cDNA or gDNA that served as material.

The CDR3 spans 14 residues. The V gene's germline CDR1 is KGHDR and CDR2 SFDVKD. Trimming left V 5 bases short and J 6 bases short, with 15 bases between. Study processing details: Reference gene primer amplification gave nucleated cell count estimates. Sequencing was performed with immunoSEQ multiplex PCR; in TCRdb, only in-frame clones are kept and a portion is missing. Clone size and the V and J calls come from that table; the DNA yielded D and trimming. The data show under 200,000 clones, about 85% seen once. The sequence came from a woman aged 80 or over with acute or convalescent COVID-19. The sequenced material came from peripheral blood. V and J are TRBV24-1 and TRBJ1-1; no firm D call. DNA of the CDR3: TGTGCCACCAGTGGGGAGGACCTGGTCGCTGAAGCTTTCTTT. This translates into CATSGEDLVAEAFF.